This T cell receptor (beta chain) originates from a study of identical twins. Study-wide points: The abundant beta clonotypes from cord blood had fewer insertions, and memory repertoires had none of this.

The CDR3 contains 14 residues. V was cut by 5 bases and J by 0 bases, with 14 bases left in between. The germline gives CDR1 DFQATT, CDR2 SNEGSKA (reference sequence). A universal primer site was created by template switching, with the cDNA bearing unique molecular identifiers. TCRdb analysed the 5' RACE reads with MiXCR anew, one entry per CDR3 protein. The repertoire holds hundreds of thousands of distinct CDR3 sequences, with 21% as singletons. This clonotype was picked up a small number of times. The antigen is unknown. This same sample was also taken into another study, of T cells expressing NK-cell markers.

This receptor was obtained from a woman aged 18-30 years in good health. The sequenced sample consisted of PBMCs. The rearrangement uses TRBV20-1 and TRBJ2-7, with a weak D call TRBD1 (6 bases). This chain's CDR3 is CSAPNVQGSYEQYF. CDR3 nucleotides: TGCAGTGCTCCAAATGTACAGGGCTCCTACGAGCAGTACTTC.